The rows below give T cell receptor beta chains drawn from one sample of a study of human T cells and chemical hapten exposure. In TCRdb, the RACE reads were re-called with MiXCR into one record per CDR3 protein. The sample records 35,000 to 50,000 distinct CDR3 sequences, under 12% being singletons. The sample was whole blood, taken in connection with sensitization to the hapten diphenylcyclopropenone (DPC). The receptor source for this set is a man aged 25-45 years with alopecia areata. Some clones in this sample may be carry-over from other donors' samples. Both conserved end residues are part of each CDR3. Each record gives: D gene, J gene, clone size, V gene, CDR3 DNA, CDR3 protein. The D gene is left open where the match is weak. Clone size is stated in some rows and not others, as once, few, many or a class when expanded.

D: .; J: TRBJ2-3; size: few; V: TRBV23-1; DNA: TGCGCCAGCAGCGGTCCTGGGGTTTTTCCTAGCACAGATACGCAGTATTTT; CDR3: CASSGPGVFPSTDTQYF
D: .; J: TRBJ1-1; size: medium-sized; V: TRBV7-2; DNA: TGTGCCAGCAGGGGTGGGCCAGCGAACACTGAAGCTTTCTTT; CDR3: CASRGGPANTEAFF
D: .; J: TRBJ2-7; size: .; V: TRBV11-2; DNA: TGTGCCAGCAGCTTAGATGGGTACGAGCAGTACTTC; CDR3: CASSLDGYEQYF
D: .; J: TRBJ2-3; size: .; V: TRBV11-3; DNA: TGTGCCAGCAGCTTAATGAAGGGGTTAGATACGCAGTATTTT; CDR3: CASSLMKGLDTQYF
D: TRBD2; J: TRBJ2-5; size: few; V: TRBV14; DNA: TGTGCCAGCAGCCAACCAGCGGGGGCAGAGACCCAGTACTTC; CDR3: CASSQPAGAETQYF
D: .; J: TRBJ1-4; size: many; V: TRBV11-2; DNA: TGTGCCAGCAGCTTAGGACCGAGCGGGGAAAAACTGTTTTTT; CDR3: CASSLGPSGEKLFF
D: TRBD2; J: TRBJ2-2; size: many; V: TRBV29-1; DNA: TGCAGCGTTGCCGATAGCGGGAGGGCCTATACCGGGGAGCTGTTTTTT; CDR3: CSVADSGRAYTGELFF
D: TRBD2; J: TRBJ2-3; size: many; V: TRBV2; DNA: TGTGCCAGCAGTGAAAATCCTGCGGGGGTTAGGACAGATACGCAGTATTTT; CDR3: CASSENPAGVRTDTQYF
D: .; J: TRBJ2-1; size: few; V: TRBV3-2; DNA: TGTGCCAGCAGCCAAGACCGGGGTCGGTGGAACAATGAGCAGTTCTTC; CDR3: CASSQDRGRWNNEQFF
D: .; J: TRBJ2-2; size: many; V: TRBV6-4; DNA: TGTGCCAGCAGTGAGGGCCCTTCGAACACCGGGGAGCTGTTTTTT; CDR3: CASSEGPSNTGELFF
D: .; J: TRBJ2-4; size: many; V: TRBV6-5; DNA: TGTGCCAGCAGCATGGGGTTCGCCAAAAACATTCAGTACTTC; CDR3: CASSMGFAKNIQYF
D: TRBD1; J: TRBJ1-1; size: few; V: TRBV9; DNA: TGTGCCAGCAGCGTAGAGGGACAGGCTAACACTGAAGCTTTCTTT; CDR3: CASSVEGQANTEAFF
D: .; J: TRBJ1-2; size: few; V: TRBV6-6; DNA: TGTGCCAGCAGCCGCAGATTAGTCTATGGCTACACCTTC; CDR3: CASSRRLVYGYTF
D: .; J: TRBJ2-1; size: .; V: TRBV20-1; DNA: TGCAGTGCTAGTTACGATGAGCAGTTCTTC; CDR3: CSASYDEQFF
D: TRBD2; J: TRBJ2-1; size: .; V: TRBV6-5; DNA: TGTGCCAGCAGTTACGTTCCCCTAGCGGGGTTAAATGAGCAGTTCTTC; CDR3: CASSYVPLAGLNEQFF
D: TRBD1; J: TRBJ1-1; size: many; V: TRBV4-2; DNA: TGTGCCAGCAGCCAAGATGCGGACAGGGGAAACACTGAAGCTTTCTTT; CDR3: CASSQDADRGNTEAFF